This T cell receptor (beta chain) originates from a study of shared clonotypes between healthy human individuals. The wider study: Every donor yielded three CD4 naive, three CD4 memory, two CD8 naive and one CD8 memory plate.

CDR3 length: 16 amino acids. Germline-derived CDR1 and CDR2 are GTSNPN and SVGIG (reference sequence). With 2 bases clipped from V and 4 bases from J, the junction kept 7 bases outside the gene matches. Points from the study as a whole: Clonotypes which were not shared had lower generation probabilities than clonotypes that all four donors shared.

In the case of this clone: The antigen is unknown.

For sorted subsets, approximately 0.2 ug DNA per replicate equaled about 27,000 T cell genomes. The table came from immunoSEQ multiplex PCR; TCRdb's copy has only in-frame clones and leaves some out. The top ten hold roughly 0.13% of the sample, which has roughly 2 million clones, under 97% seen once. This receptor was obtained from a man aged 18 to 30 in good health. The chain combines TRBV30 with TRBJ2-7, with 14 positions matching TRBD2. Sample: naive CD4+ T cells sorted from blood. Stated subset: CD45RA+ positively selected. In DNA form, the CDR3 reads TGTGCCTGGAGTACTGGGACTAGCGGGGGAATATACGAGCAGTACTTC. Protein sequence: CAWSTGTSGGIYEQYF.